Listed below are T cell receptor beta chains from one sample, sequenced in a study of T cells in Graves' hyperthyroidism and ophthalmopathy. TCRdb itself ran the multiplex PCR reads through MiXCR, one entry per CDR3 protein. Here the sample spans 700,000 or so distinct CDR3 sequences, about 14% being singletons. Sequencing was done on a sample of blood. These TCRs come from a woman aged 45 to 65 with Graves' ophthalmopathy. Both conserved end residues are part of each CDR3. Fields, in order: CDR3 length, J gene, D gene, clone size, V gene, CDR3 DNA, CDR3 protein. A D gene is named only where the DNA matches it firmly. A clone size is listed for some rows: how often the clone was seen (once, few, many), or a class if it is expanded.

14 | TRBJ2-7 | TRBD2 | many | TRBV20-1 | TGCAGTGTTAAGGCACTAGCGGGATCCTACGAGCAGTACTTC | CSVKALAGSYEQYF
13 | TRBJ2-2 | TRBD1 | . | TRBV30 | TGTGCCTGGGGGGGCACAGGGGCCGGGGAGCTGTTTTTT | CAWGGTGAGELFF
16 | TRBJ2-1 | TRBD1 | . | TRBV7-3 | TGTGCCAGCAGCCCTTCCGGGACAGGGGCCTACAATGAGCAGTTCTTC | CASSPSGTGAYNEQFF
16 | TRBJ2-1 | TRBD2 | . | TRBV20-1 | TGCAGTGCTAGAGATCAAGGGCTAGCGGGGTTGGATGAGCAGTTCTTC | CSARDQGLAGLDEQFF
14 | TRBJ2-5 | TRBD2 | few | TRBV20-1 | TGCAGTGCAACCCCCCGGGAGGCTCTGGAGACCCAGTACTTC | CSATPREALETQYF
15 | TRBJ1-5 | . | few | TRBV20-1 | TGCAGTGCGCAACAGACAGAATATAGCAATCAGCCCCAGCATTTT | CSAQQTEYSNQPQHF
16 | TRBJ2-1 | TRBD2 | many | TRBV27 | TGTGCCAGCAGTTGGCGCTTAGCGGGAGGGCTGAATGAGCAGTTCTTC | CASSWRLAGGLNEQFF
16 | TRBJ2-2 | TRBD1 | . | TRBV12-3/TRBV12-4 | TGTGCCAGCAGTGTGAAACAGGGGGCGCTTACCGGGGAGCTGTTTTTT | CASSVKQGALTGELFF
15 | TRBJ2-3 | TRBD1 | many | TRBV6-1 | TGTGCCAGCAGTAACCGGGACAGACCCACAGATACGCAGTATTTT | CASSNRDRPTDTQYF
11 | TRBJ2-7 | . | many | TRBV15 | TGTGCCACCAGCACCGGCTACGAGCAGTACTTC | CATSTGYEQYF
15 | TRBJ2-1 | TRBD2 | . | TRBV6-1 | TGTGCCAGCAGGGGACTAGCGGGAACCTACAATGAGCAGTTCTTC | CASRGLAGTYNEQFF
14 | TRBJ2-7 | . | many | TRBV5-1 | TGCGCCAGCAGCCTGAGAAGCGAGACCTACGAGCAGTACTTC | CASSLRSETYEQYF
17 | TRBJ2-1 | TRBD2 | few | TRBV7-3 | TGTGCCAGCAGCTTATTTCCTAGCGGAAGCTCCTACAATGAGCGGTTCTTC | CASSLFPSGSSYNERFF
15 | TRBJ1-4 | . | few | TRBV5-1 | TGCGCCAGCAGCCCCTCGGCAGGGACTAATGAAAAACTGTTTTTT | CASSPSAGTNEKLFF
16 | TRBJ2-1 | TRBD2 | many | TRBV6-5 | TGTGCCAGCAGTTACGAGGCTAGCGGTTTTCTGGATGAGCAGTTCTTC | CASSYEASGFLDEQFF
16 | TRBJ2-1 | . | . | TRBV19 | TGTGCCAGTAGAGTGGTGGGGACACTGTTATACAATGAGCAGTTCTTC | CASRVVGTLLYNEQFF
15 | TRBJ2-1 | TRBD2 | many | TRBV5-1 | TGCGCCAGCAGCTTTCCGGGACTAGACAACAATGAGCAGTTCTTC | CASSFPGLDNNEQFF
14 | TRBJ2-7 | TRBD1 | many | TRBV28 | TGTGCCAGCACCCGGACAGGGTCTCTTTACGAGCAGTACTTC | CASTRTGSLYEQYF
13 | TRBJ2-7 | . | . | TRBV4-3 | TGCGCCAGCAGCCAAGATATGGAATTCGAGCAGTACTTC | CASSQDMEFEQYF
17 | TRBJ2-7 | . | many | TRBV12-3/TRBV12-4 | TGTGCCAGCCTCCCCACAGGCCTCCCAGCCCCGGGGGACGAGCAGTACTTC | CASLPTGLPAPGDEQYF
18 | TRBJ1-1 | . | . | TRBV14 | TGTGCCAGCAGCCCTACGCACAGGGTCTCCTTTGCGAACACTGAAGCTTTCTTT | CASSPTHRVSFANTEAFF
14 | TRBJ2-1 | . | many | TRBV7-3 | TGTGCCAGCAGCTTAGCACGATCCTACAATGAGCAGTTCTTC | CASSLARSYNEQFF
14 | TRBJ1-1 | . | many | TRBV30 | TGTGCCTGGAGGACAGTTACAATGAACACTGAAGCTTTCTTT | CAWRTVTMNTEAFF
13 | TRBJ2-3 | . | . | TRBV19 | TGTGCCAGTAGTATCGGCCAGCCAGATACGCAGTATTTT | CASSIGQPDTQYF
14 | TRBJ2-4 | TRBD1 | many | TRBV20-1 | TGCAGTGCAAGGGACAGGGGTCCCAAAAACATTCAGTACTTC | CSARDRGPKNIQYF
15 | TRBJ2-7 | . | few | TRBV27 | TGTGCCAGCAGTCCCAATCCGGGGCCGGCCTACGAGCAGTACTTC | CASSPNPGPAYEQYF
16 | TRBJ2-5 | . | . | TRBV10-3 | TGTGCCACCAGGGGCCCCGCGGGTGAAAGGGAAGAGACCCAGTACTTC | CATRGPAGEREETQYF
11 | TRBJ2-1 | . | few | TRBV4-1 | TGCGCCAGCAGCCAAGATTTTGAGCAGTTCTTC | CASSQDFEQFF
17 | TRBJ1-6 | . | many | TRBV28 | TGTGCCAGCAGTTTATCCAGGACAGCTCCCTCGGATTCACCCCTCCACTTT | CASSLSRTAPSDSPLHF
16 | TRBJ2-3 | TRBD1 | many | TRBV7-9 | TGTGCCAGCAGCTTAGCTGAGGGGGCCCGCACAGATACGCAGTATTTT | CASSLAEGARTDTQYF
14 | TRBJ2-3 | . | many | TRBV20-1 | TGCAGTGCTAGCGGACTCACAATCACAGATACGCAGTATTTT | CSASGLTITDTQYF
15 | TRBJ1-3 | . | many | TRBV7-2 | TGTGCCAGCAGCACTCGGACGGGCTCTGGAAACACCATATATTTT | CASSTRTGSGNTIYF
16 | TRBJ1-5 | . | . | TRBV6-1 | TGTGCCAGCAGTCCTGGTTGGGGAAGTAGCAATCAGCCCCAGCATTTT | CASSPGWGSSNQPQHF
18 | TRBJ2-3 | TRBD2 | many | TRBV28 | TGTGCCAGCAGCGATCCCTCCGCGCGGAGCGGGAGGCCAGATACGCAGTATTTT | CASSDPSARSGRPDTQYF
15 | TRBJ1-5 | . | few | TRBV19 | TGTGCCAGCCAAAGGTGGGAGGGAGTAGGTCAGCCCCAGCATTTT | CASQRWEGVGQPQHF
13 | TRBJ1-2 | . | few | TRBV6-1 | TGTGCCAGCAGTGACAGCCCCAACTATGGCTACACCTTC | CASSDSPNYGYTF
14 | TRBJ2-5 | TRBD1 | few | TRBV6-2/TRBV6-3 | TGTGCCAGCAGTAACACCGGACAGGGAGAGACCCAGTACTTC | CASSNTGQGETQYF
15 | TRBJ2-7 | TRBD1 | many | TRBV18 | TGTGCCAGCTCACCACCCAGCAGGGGGAACTACGAGCAGTACTTC | CASSPPSRGNYEQYF
17 | TRBJ2-4 | TRBD2 | few | TRBV6-6 | TGTGCCAGCAGTTACGGGACTAGCGGGAGTGCCAAAAACATTCAGTACTTC | CASSYGTSGSAKNIQYF
13 | TRBJ2-7 | TRBD1 | many | TRBV2 | TGTGCCAGCATATGGACAGGGGCCTACGAGCAGTACTTC | CASIWTGAYEQYF
20 | TRBJ2-1 | TRBD2 | many | TRBV3-1 | TGTGCCAGCAGCCACCGACGGACTAGCGGGAGCGCCAGAACCTACAATGAGCAGTTCTTC | CASSHRRTSGSARTYNEQFF
15 | TRBJ2-1 | TRBD2 | many | TRBV27 | TGTGCCAGCAACCTAGGACTAGCGGGAGTCGATGAGCAGTTCTTC | CASNLGLAGVDEQFF
13 | TRBJ2-5 | . | many | TRBV19 | TGTGCCAGCAGTGAGGGGCGGCAAGAGACCCAGTACTTC | CASSEGRQETQYF
16 | TRBJ2-1 | . | once | TRBV6-2/TRBV6-3 | TGTGCCAGCAGTGCAATAGGGGAAACCCACTACAATGAGCAGTTCTTC | CASSAIGETHYNEQFF
14 | TRBJ2-1 | TRBD1 | many | TRBV30 | TGTGCCTGGGAAACAGGGGGTAAATACAATGAGCAGTTCTTC | CAWETGGKYNEQFF
14 | TRBJ2-2 | TRBD2 | many | TRBV5-5 | TGTGCCAGCAGCTTGACGGGAGGGTCCGGGGAGCTGTTTTTT | CASSLTGGSGELFF
13 | TRBJ1-1 | . | . | TRBV6-1 | TGTGCCAGCAGCAGACTCACGAACACTGAAGCTTTCTTT | CASSRLTNTEAFF
13 | TRBJ2-3 | . | . | TRBV28 | TGTGCCAGCGGTCCAGGTAGCACAGATACGCAGTATTTT | CASGPGSTDTQYF
14 | TRBJ2-7 | . | . | TRBV18 | TGTGCCAGCTCACCTCCCCGGGCCCTCCACGAGCAGTACTTC | CASSPPRALHEQYF
16 | TRBJ2-2 | TRBD2 | . | TRBV4-2 | TGTGCCAGCAGCCAAGATGAGGGACTAGCGACCGGGGAGCTGTTTTTT | CASSQDEGLATGELFF
16 | TRBJ2-7 | TRBD1 | few | TRBV28 | TGTGCCAGCAGTCTTACAGTGGGACAGGGGTTGTACGAGCAGTACTTC | CASSLTVGQGLYEQYF
16 | TRBJ2-1 | TRBD1 | many | TRBV2 | TGTGCCAGCAGTGTTCAAGATGCAGGGGGATACAATGAGCAGTTCTTC | CASSVQDAGGYNEQFF
10 | TRBJ2-1 | . | many | TRBV2 | TGTGCCAGCCCCATCTGGGAGCAGTTCTTC | CASPIWEQFF
15 | TRBJ1-3 | . | many | TRBV5-1 | TGCGCCAGCAGCTTAGGCAGGGCGCAGGGAAACACCATATATTTT | CASSLGRAQGNTIYF
13 | TRBJ2-3 | TRBD2 | many | TRBV29-1 | TGCAGCGTTGGCGGGAGAAGTACAGATACGCAGTATTTT | CSVGGRSTDTQYF
15 | TRBJ2-7 | TRBD1 | many | TRBV7-2 | TGTGCCAGCAGCTTTCAGGGCAGGGGGATCCACGAGCAGTACTTC | CASSFQGRGIHEQYF
19 | TRBJ2-2 | TRBD2 | few | TRBV7-3 | TGTGCCAGCAGCTTAAAACGCCTAGCGGGGCTGACGAACACCGGGGAGCTGTTTTTT | CASSLKRLAGLTNTGELFF
13 | TRBJ2-7 | TRBD1 | many | TRBV28 | TGTGCCAGCAGTTTGGCCAGGGGGCTCGAGCAGTACTTC | CASSLARGLEQYF
15 | TRBJ2-3 | . | . | TRBV6-2/TRBV6-3 | TGTGCCAGCAGTCCCCCAGGGGCGGGAGAAGATACGCAGTATTTT | CASSPPGAGEDTQYF